These T cell receptor beta chains were read from a single sample in a study of blood T cell repertoires in COVID-19. Generated by immunoSEQ multiplex PCR, the TCRdb table keeps only in-frame clones and is missing some. Here the sample spans some 250,000 clones, about 86% being singletons. Sequenced sample: peripheral blood. Every receptor here comes from a woman in her thirties with COVID-19, enrolled during active disease. Each CDR3 is given with its conserved first and last residue. A D gene is named only where the DNA matches it firmly. The size entry is marked missing in some rows and otherwise reads once, few, many or a size class.

>few|TRBJ1-1|-|TRBV5-1
CASSLNIGRLNTEAFF
TGCGCCAGCAGCTTGAATATAGGGAGATTGAACACTGAAGCTTTCTTT
>-|TRBJ1-1|TRBD1|TRBV7-8
CASTLPLTTGRRRAEAFF
TGTGCCAGCACCTTACCCCTTACGACAGGGAGGAGAAGGGCTGAAGCTTTCTTT
>-|TRBJ1-1|TRBD1|TRBV10-2
CASSPTGGEANTEAFF
TGCGCCAGCAGTCCGACAGGGGGAGAGGCGAACACTGAAGCTTTCTTT
>few|TRBJ2-1|-|TRBV18
CASSQTPGFNNEQFF
TGTGCCAGCTCACAAACGCCCGGGTTTAACAATGAGCAGTTCTTC
>-|TRBJ1-1|TRBD1|TRBV5-1
CASSIRQGYTEAFF
TGCGCCAGCAGCATCCGACAGGGGTACACTGAAGCTTTCTTT
>-|TRBJ1-6|TRBD1|TRBV5-1
CASSLTGAISPLHF
TGCGCCAGCAGCTTGACAGGGGCGATTTCACCCCTCCACTTT
>-|TRBJ2-3|-|TRBV11-2
CASSLGWLHTDTQYF
TGTGCCAGCAGCTTAGGGTGGCTTCATACAGATACGCAGTATTTT
>-|TRBJ1-3|-|TRBV28
CASSLRFRGLASGNTIYF
TGTGCCAGCAGTTTGCGGTTTAGGGGACTCGCCTCTGGAAACACCATATATTTT
>few|TRBJ1-5|-|TRBV19
CASSPLQGYNQPQHF
TGTGCCAGTAGTCCTCTACAGGGATACAATCAGCCCCAGCATTTT
>-|TRBJ1-2|-|TRBV12-5
CASGLVGLPNYGYTF
TGTGCTAGTGGTTTGGTCGGACTCCCGAACTATGGCTACACCTTC
>-|TRBJ2-3|TRBD2|TRBV30
CAWSRGSGGLTDTQYF
TGTGCCTGGAGTCGGGGTAGCGGGGGCCTCACAGATACGCAGTATTTT
>-|TRBJ2-5|-|TRBV4-1
CASSQAPDRIQETQYF
TGCGCCAGCAGCCAAGCCCCTGACAGGATACAAGAGACCCAGTACTTC
>-|TRBJ2-1|-|TRBV4-2
CASSQDSTVAYNEQFF
TGTGCCAGCAGCCAGGACTCGACGGTGGCCTACAATGAGCAGTTCTTC
>-|TRBJ1-1|TRBD1|TRBV7-9
CASSPLQGATEAFF
TGTGCCAGCAGCCCATTACAGGGGGCAACTGAAGCTTTCTTT
>-|TRBJ1-5|-|TRBV5-4
CASSPGTPYSNQPQHF
TGTGCCAGCAGCCCCGGGACTCCCTATAGCAATCAGCCCCAGCATTTT
>-|TRBJ1-1|TRBD1|TRBV30
CAWSEQGARTEAFF
TGTGCCTGGAGCGAACAGGGGGCGCGAACTGAAGCTTTCTTT
>-|TRBJ1-5|-|TRBV7-9
CASSLSTPGVHQPQHF
TGTGCCAGCAGCTTATCCACCCCGGGGGTGCATCAGCCCCAGCATTTT
>-|TRBJ2-1|TRBD2|TRBV11-3
CASSFTSGGLGQFF
TGTGCCAGCAGCTTTACTAGCGGGGGGTTGGGGCAGTTCTTC
>-|TRBJ2-7|TRBD2|TRBV2
CASSEVSSGGAREQYF
TGTGCCAGCAGTGAAGTTTCTAGCGGGGGGGCCCGAGAGCAGTACTTC
>-|TRBJ2-3|-|TRBV4-1
CASSPSLRTDTQYF
TGCGCCAGCAGCCCCTCTCTCCGGACAGATACGCAGTATTTT
>-|TRBJ1-4|-|TRBV11-2
CASSLAAEKLFF
TGTGCCAGCAGCTTGGCGGCCGAAAAACTGTTTTTT
>-|TRBJ2-3|TRBD2|TRBV18
CASSRLQRGDTDTQYF
TGTGCCAGCTCACGCCTTCAGCGGGGGGACACAGATACGCAGTATTTT
>-|TRBJ1-2|-|TRBV9
CASSVPGGRYTF
TGTGCCAGCAGCGTACCGGGGGGCCGCTACACCTTC
>-|TRBJ1-4|-|TRBV9
CASSSSGEKLFF
TGTGCCAGCAGCTCATCCGGGGAAAAACTGTTTTTT
>-|TRBJ2-7|TRBD2|TRBV19
CASRTSGLHEQYF
TGTGCCAGCCGGACTAGCGGGCTTCACGAGCAGTACTTC
>-|TRBJ2-1|TRBD1|TRBV29-1
CSAGTGPYNEQFF
TGCAGCGCGGGGACAGGGCCGTACAATGAGCAGTTCTTC
>-|TRBJ1-6|-|TRBV6-2/TRBV6-3
CASSRTGRGNSPLHF
TGTGCCAGCAGTCGAACAGGCAGGGGTAATTCACCCCTCCACTTT
>-|TRBJ2-7|TRBD2|TRBV11-3
CASSLGGGSYEQYF
TGTGCCAGCAGCTTAGGGGGGGGCTCCTACGAGCAGTACTTC
>-|TRBJ2-3|TRBD2|TRBV18
CASSLIEGGGTDTQYF
TGTGCCAGCTCCCTCATTGAGGGCGGGGGAACAGATACGCAGTATTTT
>-|TRBJ2-1|-|TRBV20-1
CSASRAGVIGEQFF
TGCAGTGCTAGTAGGGCAGGGGTGATCGGTGAGCAGTTCTTC
>-|TRBJ1-2|TRBD1|TRBV18
CASSSKQGAPSNGYTF
TGTGCCAGCTCAAGCAAACAGGGGGCCCCAAGCAATGGCTACACCTTC
>-|TRBJ2-2|TRBD1|TRBV5-1
CASSPRTGGREELFF
TGCGCCAGCAGCCCCCGGACAGGGGGCCGTGAGGAGCTGTTTTTT
>-|TRBJ1-2|-|TRBV27
CASSQGPLYGYTF
TGTGCCAGCAGTCAGGGGCCCCTCTACGGCTACACCTTC
>-|TRBJ2-6|-|TRBV5-6
CASSSFAGRGFGANVLTF
TGTGCCAGCAGCTCCTTCGCAGGTAGGGGTTTTGGGGCCAACGTCCTGACTTTC
>-|TRBJ1-4|-|TRBV28
CASSTGTLLSNEKLFF
TGTGCCAGCAGTACGGGGACACTTTTATCTAATGAAAAACTGTTTTTT
>-|TRBJ2-1|TRBD1|TRBV9
CASRASGTAYNEQFF
TGTGCCAGCAGAGCTTCCGGGACAGCCTACAATGAGCAGTTCTTC
>-|TRBJ1-1|-|TRBV5-8
CASSLALRNTEAFF
TGTGCCAGCAGCTTGGCCCTTAGGAACACTGAAGCTTTCTTT
>-|TRBJ2-1|TRBD2|TRBV24-1
CATSTSGGTYNEQFF
TGTGCCACCAGTACTAGCGGGGGGACCTACAATGAGCAGTTCTTC
>-|TRBJ1-5|-|TRBV7-9
CASSPGVGNQPQHF
TGTGCCAGCAGCCCCGGGGTTGGCAATCAGCCCCAGCATTTT
>-|TRBJ1-2|TRBD1|TRBV27
CASSIRGTAEYGYTF
TGTGCCAGCAGTATCCGAGGGACAGCTGAATATGGCTACACCTTC
>-|TRBJ2-1|-|TRBV28
CASSLGGSYEQFF
TGTGCCAGCAGTTTGGGGGGAAGCTATGAGCAGTTCTTC
>-|TRBJ1-4|-|TRBV11-2
CASSLVGTYEKLFF
TGTGCCAGCAGCTTAGTTGGGACATACGAAAAACTGTTTTTT
>-|TRBJ1-5|-|TRBV2
CASRGGGSNQPQHF
TGTGCCAGCAGAGGGGGGGGGAGCAATCAGCCCCAGCATTTT
>-|TRBJ2-7|-|TRBV5-1
CASSLETTRIQGEQYF
TGCGCCAGCAGCTTGGAGACAACAAGAATACAGGGCGAGCAGTACTTC
>-|TRBJ2-3|TRBD2|TRBV19
CASSIGRLAGTSSTDTQYF
TGTGCCAGTAGTATAGGTCGGCTAGCGGGGACGAGTAGCACAGATACGCAGTATTTT
>once|TRBJ2-1|-|TRBV5-5
CASSLGPGNEQFF
TGTGCCAGCAGTTTGGGGCCAGGCAATGAGCAGTTCTTC
>-|TRBJ2-2|-|TRBV7-9
CATQHPQDRNTGELFF
TGTGCCACCCAACACCCCCAGGACAGGAACACCGGGGAGCTGTTTTTT
>-|TRBJ1-5|-|TRBV4-1
CASSQGREQPQHF
TGCGCCAGCAGCCAGGGGAGGGAGCAGCCCCAGCATTTT
>-|TRBJ1-2|-|TRBV2
CASSEGGPRANYGYTF
TGTGCCAGCAGTGAAGGGGGGCCACGGGCTAACTATGGCTACACCTTC